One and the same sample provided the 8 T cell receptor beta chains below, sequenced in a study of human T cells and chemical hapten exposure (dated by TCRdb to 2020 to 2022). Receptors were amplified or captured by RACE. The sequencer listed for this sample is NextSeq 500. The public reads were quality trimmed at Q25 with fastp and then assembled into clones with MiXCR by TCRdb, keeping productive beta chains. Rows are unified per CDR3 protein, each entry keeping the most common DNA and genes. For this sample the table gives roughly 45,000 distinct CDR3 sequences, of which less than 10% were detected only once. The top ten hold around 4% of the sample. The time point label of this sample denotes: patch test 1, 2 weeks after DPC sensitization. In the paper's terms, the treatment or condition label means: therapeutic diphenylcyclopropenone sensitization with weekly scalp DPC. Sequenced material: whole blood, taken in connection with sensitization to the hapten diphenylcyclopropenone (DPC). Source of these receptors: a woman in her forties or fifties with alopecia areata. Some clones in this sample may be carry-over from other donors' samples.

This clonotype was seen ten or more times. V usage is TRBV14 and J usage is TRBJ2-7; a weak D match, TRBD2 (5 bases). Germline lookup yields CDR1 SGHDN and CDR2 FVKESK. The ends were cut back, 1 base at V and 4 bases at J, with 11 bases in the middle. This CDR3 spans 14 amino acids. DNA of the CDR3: TGTGCCAGCAGCCAAGGACTACGCAATTACGAGCAGTACTTC. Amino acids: CASSQGLRNYEQYF.

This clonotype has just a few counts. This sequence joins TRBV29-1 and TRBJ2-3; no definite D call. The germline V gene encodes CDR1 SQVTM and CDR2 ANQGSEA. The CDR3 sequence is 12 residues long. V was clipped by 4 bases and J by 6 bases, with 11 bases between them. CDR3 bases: TGCAGCGTTGTTCCCCGGGCCGATACGCAGTATTTT. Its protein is CSVVPRADTQYF.

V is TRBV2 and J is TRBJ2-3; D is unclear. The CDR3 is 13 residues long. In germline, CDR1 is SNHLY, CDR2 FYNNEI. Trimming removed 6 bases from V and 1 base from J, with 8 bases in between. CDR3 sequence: CASSPQGTDTQYF. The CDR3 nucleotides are TGTGCCAGCAGCCCCCAGGGCACAGATACGCAGTATTTT.

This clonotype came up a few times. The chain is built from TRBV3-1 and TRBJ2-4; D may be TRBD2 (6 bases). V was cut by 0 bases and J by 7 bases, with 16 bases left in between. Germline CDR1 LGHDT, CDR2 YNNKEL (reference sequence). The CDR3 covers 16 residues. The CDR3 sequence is CASSQDSWRERNIQYF. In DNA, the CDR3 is TGTGCCAGCAGCCAAGATTCATGGAGGGAAAGGAACATTCAGTACTTC.

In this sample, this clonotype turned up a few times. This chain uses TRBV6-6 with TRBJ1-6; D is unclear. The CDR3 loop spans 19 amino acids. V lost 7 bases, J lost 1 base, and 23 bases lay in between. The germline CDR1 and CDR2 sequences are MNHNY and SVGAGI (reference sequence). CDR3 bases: TGTGCCAGCACCGACGGGTCAGGAGGAACGTGGTCCTATAATTCACCCCTCCACTTT. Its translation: CASTDGSGGTWSYNSPLHF.

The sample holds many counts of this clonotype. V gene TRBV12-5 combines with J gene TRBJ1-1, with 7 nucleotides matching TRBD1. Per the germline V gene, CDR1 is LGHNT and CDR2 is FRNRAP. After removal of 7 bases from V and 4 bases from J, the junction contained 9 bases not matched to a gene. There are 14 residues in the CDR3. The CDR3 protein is CASAPDRRFTEAFF. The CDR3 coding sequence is TGTGCTAGTGCTCCGGACAGGAGGTTCACTGAAGCTTTCTTT.

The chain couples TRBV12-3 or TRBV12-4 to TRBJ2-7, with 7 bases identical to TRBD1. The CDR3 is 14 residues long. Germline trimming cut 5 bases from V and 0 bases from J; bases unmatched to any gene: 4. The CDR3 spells CASSRTGNSYEQYF. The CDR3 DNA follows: TGTGCCAGCAGTCGGACAGGTAACTCCTACGAGCAGTACTTC.

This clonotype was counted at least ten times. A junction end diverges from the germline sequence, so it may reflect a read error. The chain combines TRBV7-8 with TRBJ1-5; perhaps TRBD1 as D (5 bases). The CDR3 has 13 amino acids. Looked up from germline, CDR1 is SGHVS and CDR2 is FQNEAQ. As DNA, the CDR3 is TGTGCCAGCAGCTTACGTTTTGGGACCCTACAGAATTTT. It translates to CASSLRFGTLQNF.